This T cell receptor (beta chain) was identified during a study of identifying expanded T cells in peripheral blood. Overall study findings and caveats: Clone count variance between roughly 2-week samples rose with total template count. Differentially abundant clones: about 1.2 between replicates, about 15 at approximately 13 days, approximately 18 at four.

V was cut by 4 bases and J by 4 bases, with 13 bases left in between. The CDR3 sequence is 14 residues long. Germline CDR1 SGHRS, CDR2 YFSETQ. The method was immunoSEQ multiplex PCR; TCRdb's version includes in-frame clones alone and lacks a portion of them. This table holds about 100,000 clones, over 75% found once. Regarding this clone: Its antigen is unknown.

This TCR was recovered from a person aged 18-70 years in good health. The sample was blood. The chain uses TRBV5-1 and TRBJ2-3, with a weak D call TRBD2 (6 bases). The CDR3 spells CASSGEVLSDTQYF. In DNA, the CDR3 is TGCGCCAGCAGCGGGGAGGTTTTATCAGATACGCAGTATTTT.